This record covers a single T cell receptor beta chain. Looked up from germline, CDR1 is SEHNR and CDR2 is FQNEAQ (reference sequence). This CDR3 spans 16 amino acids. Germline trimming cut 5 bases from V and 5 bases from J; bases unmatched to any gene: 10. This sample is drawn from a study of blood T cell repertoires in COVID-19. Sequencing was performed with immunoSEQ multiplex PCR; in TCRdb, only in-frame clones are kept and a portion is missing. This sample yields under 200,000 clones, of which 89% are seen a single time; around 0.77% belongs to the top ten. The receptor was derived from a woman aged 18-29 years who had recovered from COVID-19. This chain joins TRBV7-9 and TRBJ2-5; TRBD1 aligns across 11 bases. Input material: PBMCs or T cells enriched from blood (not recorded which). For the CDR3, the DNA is TGTGCCAGCAGCCCCCGACGGGACAGGGGGGGGGAGACCCAGTACTTC. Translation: CASSPRRDRGGETQYF.